Shown below are 20 T cell receptor beta chains from a single sample sequenced in a study of shared T cell receptors in the human thymus. The method was immunoSEQ multiplex PCR; TCRdb's version includes in-frame clones alone and lacks a portion of them. Seen here are hundreds of thousands of clones, roughly 90% observed once, and the top ten hold roughly 0.0097%. These data also featured in a second study, about human thymus T cells.

The sample comprised thymocytes. The receptors shown here come from a boy younger than two with a congenital heart defect.

This clone was picked up one time. The rearrangement uses TRBV9 and TRBJ2-7; 8 bases align to TRBD2. The V gene end was trimmed by 4 bases and the J gene end by 5 bases; junction bases not matched to a gene: 17. In germline, CDR1 is SGDLS, CDR2 YYNGEE. The CDR3 is made up of 17 amino acids. CDR3 in amino acids: CASSPKVRGLVQNEQYF. For the CDR3, the DNA is TGTGCCAGCAGCCCAAAGGTTAGGGGACTAGTTCAGAACGAGCAGTACTTC.

V and J are TRBV7-9 and TRBJ2-1; 8 bases align to TRBD2. Germline V lookup: CDR1 SEHNR, CDR2 FQNEAQ (reference sequence). V lost 3 bases and J lost 9; bases outside the gene matches: 10. This CDR3 comprises 15 residues. In DNA, the CDR3 is TGTGCCAGCAGCTTCGAGGGTAGCGGGAAAAGTGAGCAGTTCTTC. This codes for CASSFEGSGKSEQFF.

V usage is TRBV15 and J usage is TRBJ1-2, with D uncertain. Germline-derived CDR1 and CDR2 are LNHNV and YYDKDF (reference sequence). The CDR3 covers 14 residues. Trimming took 0 bases from V and 4 from J, leaving 9 bases between them. CDR3 residues: CATSREATIYGYTF. The CDR3 nucleotides are TGTGCCACCAGCAGAGAGGCGACAATCTATGGCTACACCTTC. The full variable domain, its missing parts supplied by reference TRBV15 and TRBJ1-2, is DAMVIQNPRYQVTQFGKPVTLSCSQTLNHNVMYWYQQKSSQAPKLLFHYYDKDFNNEADTPDNFQSRRPNTSFCFLDIRSPGLGDTAMYLCATSREATIYGYTFGSGTRLTVV.

This chain uses TRBV30 with TRBJ2-7; weak D call: TRBD2 (6 bases). This CDR3 is 15 amino acids long. The V and J ends lost 0 bases and 0 bases respectively, with 12 bases between them. Germline lookup yields CDR1 GTSNPN and CDR2 SVGIG (reference sequence). CDR3 sequence reads: CAWSVPSASSYEQYF. The CDR3, as DNA: TGTGCCTGGAGTGTTCCTAGCGCTAGCTCCTACGAGCAGTACTTC.

On this clone itself: Germline and junction disagree at one end, which may indicate a read error. The gene calls are TRBV2 and TRBJ2-1, with 7 nucleotides matching TRBD1. CDR3 length: 13 amino acids. Germline V gene sequence: CDR1 SNHLY, CDR2 FYNNEI. The CDR3 sequence: CAGRGGLYNEQFF. CDR3 nucleotides: TGTGCCGGCAGAGGGGGCCTTTACAATGAGCAGTTCTTC.

CDR3 sequence: CASSLADKRGTTDTQYF. CDR3 nucleotides: TGCGCCAGCAGCTTGGCCGATAAGCGGGGGACCACAGATACGCAGTATTTT. The rearrangement uses TRBV5-1 and TRBJ2-3; 8 nucleotides line up with TRBD2. Trimming cost V 0 bases and J 2 bases; bases outside gene matches: 8. This CDR3 is 17 amino acids long. The germline gives CDR1 SGHRS, CDR2 YFSETQ.

The chain has TRBV29-1 and TRBJ2-1; 10 nucleotides align to TRBD1. CDR1 SQVTM and CDR2 ANQGSEA come from the germline V gene. J gave up 8 bases and V 4 bases, and 2 bases lay outside the gene matches. This CDR3 is built from 12 residues. CDR3 sequence (DNA): TGCAGCGTTGGGGACAGGGGAGATGAGCAGTTCTTC. Protein product: CSVGDRGDEQFF.

This clone was seen a single time. The chain is built from TRBV5-4 and TRBJ2-5; 7 bases map to TRBD2. The end of the DNA aligns better with TRBJ2-7, so the J call may be wrong. The CDR3 is 14 residues long. Germline-derived CDR1 and CDR2 are SGHNT and YYREEE (reference sequence). CDR3 nucleotide sequence: TGTGCCAGCAGCTTGGGGGGACTATCCTACGAGCAGTACTTC. Protein: CASSLGGLSYEQYF.

The V gene is TRBV28, the J gene TRBJ2-1; the match to TRBD2 covers 9 bases. The CDR3 is 16 residues long. After removal of 4 bases from V and 6 bases from J, the junction contained 10 bases not matched to a gene. CDR1 MDHEN and CDR2 SYDVKM come from the germline V gene. CDR3 in amino acids: CASSSFLAGNTNEQFF. The DNA of the CDR3 is TGTGCCAGCAGTTCGTTTCTAGCGGGGAACACCAATGAGCAGTTCTTC.

The V gene is TRBV4-1, the J gene TRBJ2-7; 7 nucleotides match TRBD2. Germline V lookup: CDR1 MGHRA, CDR2 YSYEKL. The CDR3 contains 17 residues. V lost 1 base and J lost 3; bases outside the gene matches: 12. As DNA, the CDR3 is TGCGCCAGCAGCCAAGCAGGGCCACTTGGGGGGGACTACGAGCAGTACTTC. Translating gives CASSQAGPLGGDYEQYF.

V usage is TRBV6-5 and J usage is TRBJ1-2, with a weak D call TRBD1 (5 bases). From germline, CDR1 is MNHEY and CDR2 SVGAGI. V was cut by 7 bases and J by 8 bases, with 17 bases left in between. The CDR3 length is 13 residues. The chain's CDR3 is CASTGGAPKGYTF. Written as DNA, the CDR3 is TGTGCCAGCACCGGGGGTGCCCCTAAAGGCTACACCTTC.

The V call is TRBV21-1, the J call TRBJ2-5; the table's D call TRBD1 went unverified against the DNA. TRBV21-1 is noted as a pseudogene. This CDR3 region has 14 residues. The DNA of the CDR3 is TGTGCCAGGGGACAGTCCAAGGGCCAAGAGACCCAGTACTTC. Amino acid sequence: CARGQSKGQETQYF.

The rearrangement uses TRBV19 and TRBJ1-2; 9 nucleotides line up with TRBD1. Per the germline V gene, CDR1 is LNHDA and CDR2 is SQIVND (reference sequence). Trimming at V came to 8 bases and at J to 3 bases, leaving 16 bases not matched to a gene. CDR3 length equals 17 residues. The CDR3 loop is CASQQTGTGPVDYGYTF. CDR3 DNA sequence: TGTGCCAGTCAACAAACCGGGACAGGGCCTGTTGACTATGGCTACACCTTC.

V is TRBV7-2 and J is TRBJ2-7; 7 bases map to TRBD2. J was trimmed by 5 bases and V by 5 bases; bases with no gene match: 12. CDR3 length: 15 residues. From germline, CDR1 is SGHTA and CDR2 FQGNSA. The CDR3 bases are TGTGCCAGCAGCACCCGGAGGAGCGGGAAGGACGAGCAGTACTTC. Its translation is CASSTRRSGKDEQYF.

The genes are TRBV10-3 and TRBJ2-1; 13 bases fit TRBD2. The CDR3 is made up of 15 amino acids. Germline assignment: CDR1 ENHRY and CDR2 SYGVKD. Trimming took 2 bases from V and 9 from J; bases not matched to a gene: 4. The CDR3 spells CAISEGGTSGIEQFF. DNA of the CDR3: TGTGCCATCAGTGAGGGAGGGACTAGCGGGATTGAGCAGTTCTTC.

The gene calls are TRBV2 and TRBJ2-2; tentative D call: TRBD1 (5 bases). Germline assignment: CDR1 SNHLY and CDR2 FYNNEI. This CDR3 region has 15 residues. V was pared by 4 bases and J by 4 bases, with 13 bases between. The CDR3 DNA is TGTGCCAGCAGTGGGACACGCCGGTTCACCGGGGAGCTGTTTTTT. Translating it yields CASSGTRRFTGELFF.

The chain links TRBV5-6 to TRBJ2-5, with 9 bases lining up with TRBD1. Germline CDR1 is SGHDT and CDR2 is YYEEEE. V was pared by 0 bases and J by 2 bases, with 8 bases of the junction left unmatched. The length of the CDR3 is 17 residues. The CDR3 nucleotides read TGTGCCAGCAGCTTGGACAGGGGGCGCAAGGGGCAAGAGACCCAGTACTTC. This codes for CASSLDRGRKGQETQYF.

This clone was seen only once. The chain joins TRBV11-3 to TRBJ2-7; TRBD2 might be the D (5 bases). Germline V lookup: CDR1 SGHNT, CDR2 YENEEA. Trimming took off 3 bases at V and 6 bases at J, with 15 bases between the two ends. The CDR3 is made up of 14 amino acids. CDR3 in DNA: TGTGCCAGCAGCTTCAGTACTAGGGCCAGCGAGCAGTACTTC. Its translation: CASSFSTRASEQYF.

This clone was detected only a few times. This chain connects TRBV5-4 to TRBJ2-2; 8 bases are a match to TRBD2. Germline CDR1 and CDR2: SGHNT and YYREEE (reference sequence). This CDR3 has 16 residues. V was pared by 4 bases and J by 6 bases, with 11 bases of the junction left unmatched. CDR3 sequence reads: CASSPKGTSLAGELFF. CDR3 coding DNA: TGTGCCAGCAGCCCAAAAGGGACTAGTTTGGCCGGGGAGCTGTTTTTT.

The chain joins TRBV6-6 to TRBJ2-7; D is unclear. The CDR3 consists of 13 residues. CDR1 and CDR2 from the germline V gene are MNHNY and SVGAGI (reference sequence). The ends were cut back, 8 bases at V and 3 bases at J, with 14 bases in the middle. CDR3 residues: CASGYRLNYEQYF. In DNA form, the CDR3 reads TGTGCCAGCGGGTACAGATTAAACTACGAGCAGTACTTC.